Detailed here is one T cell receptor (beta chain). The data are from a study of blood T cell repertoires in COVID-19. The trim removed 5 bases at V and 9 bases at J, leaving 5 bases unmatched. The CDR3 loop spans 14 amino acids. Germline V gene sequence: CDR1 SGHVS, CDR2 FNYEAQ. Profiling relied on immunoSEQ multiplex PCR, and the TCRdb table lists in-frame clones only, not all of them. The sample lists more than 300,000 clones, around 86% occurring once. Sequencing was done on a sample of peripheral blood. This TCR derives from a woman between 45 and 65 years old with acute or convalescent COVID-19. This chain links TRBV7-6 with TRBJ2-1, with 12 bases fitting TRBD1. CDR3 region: CASSLGQGAGEQFF. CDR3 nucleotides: TGTGCCAGCAGCCTGGGACAGGGGGCGGGTGAGCAGTTCTTC.